There are a few counts of the clone carrying this TCR beta chain. Use of 60 Vbeta and 13 Jbeta primers characterized the PCR. This table comes from immunoSEQ multiplex PCR, and its TCRdb copy is limited to in-frame clones, with some not included. Among 200,000 to 250,000 clones listed, roughly 80% were seen once. This sample was taken from a study of cytomegalovirus exposure and HLA in healthy donors. J lost 0 bases, V lost 2 bases, and 2 bases had no gene match. Germline loops: CDR1 GTSNPN, CDR2 SVGIG (reference sequence). The CDR3 sequence is 14 residues long. The receptor comes from a man aged 40-49 years in good health and CMV-seronegative. The material sequenced was PBMCs. The chain has TRBV30 and TRBJ1-1; 8 bases agree with TRBD1. The CDR3 region has the DNA TGTGCCTGGAGTACAGGGGGTTTGAACACTGAAGCTTTCTTT. This gives the protein CAWSTGGLNTEAFF.